The next 29 T cell receptor beta chains were all read from a single sample in a study of Ad26.COV2.S vaccination and SARS-CoV-2 variants. The assay was immunoSEQ multiplex PCR, and TCRdb's table has in-frame clones only and misses some. The table shows more than 120,000 clones, with about nine tenths occurring only once. This specimen consisted of peripheral blood, obtained after recovery from COVID-19. These receptors all stem from a human donor who had recovered from COVID-19.

This chain links TRBV7-6 with TRBJ1-1; D not certain. The CDR3 length is 15 residues. Germline V gene data show CDR1 as SGHVS and CDR2 as FNYEAQ. V dropped 1 base and J dropped 1 base, with 10 bases sitting between them. The CDR3 spells CASSLVRGTNTEAFF. CDR3 in DNA: TGTGCCAGCAGCTTAGTGCGGGGAACGAACACTGAAGCTTTCTTT.

The J gene is TRBJ2-1, the V gene TRBV5-1; D is undetermined. The CDR3 length is 12 residues. The V end lost 2 bases, the J end lost 12 bases, and 12 bases lay between the germline ends. Looked up from germline, CDR1 is SGHRS and CDR2 is YFSETQ. Written as DNA, the CDR3 is TGCGCCAGCAGCTTCGGCACCCGTGGGCAGTTCTTC. Its translation: CASSFGTRGQFF.

The chain combines TRBV19 with TRBJ1-4; perhaps TRBD1 as D (6 bases). The CDR3 has 15 residues. Germline V gene data show CDR1 as LNHDA and CDR2 as SQIVND (reference sequence). The ends were cut back, 7 bases at V and 8 bases at J, with 20 bases in the middle. CDR3 amino acids: CASKTGDAAGEKLFF. The CDR3 DNA follows: TGTGCCAGTAAGACAGGCGACGCCGCTGGGGAAAAACTGTTTTTT.

The chain employs TRBV7-6 and TRBJ2-7; D may be TRBD2 (6 bases). This CDR3 has 15 residues. The V gene's germline CDR1 is SGHVS and CDR2 FNYEAQ. Trimming cost V 4 bases and J 0 bases, with 13 bases left between them. As DNA, the CDR3 is TGTGCCAGCAGCTCCTTTCCGGGGGTCTCCTACGAGCAGTACTTC. Protein sequence: CASSSFPGVSYEQYF.

The chain has TRBV5-1 and TRBJ2-1; a possible D gene is TRBD1 (5 bases). CDR1 is SGHRS and CDR2 is YFSETQ in the germline V gene. The CDR3 totals 14 residues. Trimming took off 1 base at V and 4 bases at J, with 9 bases between the two ends. The CDR3 is CASSLLTAYNEQFF. The CDR3 nucleotides read TGCGCCAGCAGCTTGCTGACAGCTTACAATGAGCAGTTCTTC.

The gene calls are TRBV4-1 and TRBJ1-4; TRBD1 agrees at 9 bases. CDR3 length: 16 amino acids. J lost 7 bases, V lost 4 bases, and 10 bases had no gene match. The V gene's germline CDR1 is MGHRA and CDR2 YSYEKL. CDR3 sequence (DNA): TGCGCCAGCAGCCGAATCACCGGGACAGGGCTTGAAAAACTGTTTTTT. Protein product: CASSRITGTGLEKLFF.

About this clone: At one boundary the junction diverges from the germline segment, which might be a read error. The rearrangement joins TRBV7-2 to TRBJ1-1, with TRBD1 as a possible D gene (5 bases). The CDR3 is made up of 13 amino acids. Germline V CDR1 and CDR2: SGHTA, FQGNSA. CDR3 protein: CVSSRRVDTEAFF. The CDR3, as DNA: TGTGTCAGCAGCCGCAGGGTGGACACTGAAGCTTTCTTT.

The gene calls are TRBV7-2 and TRBJ2-7, with 15 positions matching TRBD2. The germline CDR1 and CDR2 sequences are SGHTA and FQGNSA. The ends lost 1 base at V and 4 bases at J; junction bases unmatched: 2. The CDR3 spans 16 residues. CDR3 nucleotides: TGTGCCAGCAGCTTAGAAGGGACTAGCGGGGGGTACGAGCAGTACTTC. Its translation: CASSLEGTSGGYEQYF.

V is TRBV5-1 and J is TRBJ2-1, with D possibly TRBD2 on 8 matching bases. The V gene's germline CDR1 is SGHRS and CDR2 YFSETQ. The V end was cut by 5 bases, the J end by 6 bases, with 15 bases between. This CDR3 is 14 amino acids long. CDR3 sequence (DNA): TGCGCCAGCAGATTTAGCGGGGACAGCAATGAGCAGTTCTTC. This gives the protein CASRFSGDSNEQFF.

The V call is TRBV5-4, the J call TRBJ2-5; D is ambiguous. Trimming left V 4 bases short and J 5 bases short, with 6 bases between. The CDR3 length is 11 residues. Germline CDR1 reads SGHNT; CDR2 reads YYREEE (reference sequence). Here the CDR3 DNA reads TGTGCCAGCAGCAGTAGGGAGACCCAGTACTTC. It is translated as CASSSRETQYF.

J is TRBJ1-2 and V is TRBV7-9, with TRBD1 identical over 7 bases. CDR3 length: 16 residues. V gave up 0 bases and J gave up 2 bases; unmatched junction bases: 6. Germline CDR1 reads SEHNR; CDR2 reads FQNEAQ (reference sequence). CDR3 nucleotides: TGTGCCAGCAGCTTAGCTGGGACAGCAGAGAACTATGGCTACACCTTC. Its protein is CASSLAGTAENYGYTF. Filled out from reference TRBV7-9 and TRBJ1-2, the complete variable domain reads DTGVSQNPRHKITKRGQNVTFRCDPISEHNRLYWYRQTLGQGPEFLTYFQNEAQLEKSRLLSDRFSAERPKGSFSTLEIQRTEQGDSAMYLCASSLAGTAENYGYTFGSGTRLTVV.

This clone was seen just once. The chain joins TRBV7-2 to TRBJ2-2; the D gene is possibly TRBD2 (6 bases). V lost 8 bases to trimming and J lost 4 bases, with 17 bases between them. Per the germline V gene, CDR1 is SGHTA and CDR2 is FQGNSA. The CDR3 is 15 amino acids. The CDR3 sequence: CASFWDLGGTGELFF. CDR3 nucleotides: TGTGCCAGCTTTTGGGACTTGGGGGGCACCGGGGAGCTGTTTTTT.

Here the CDR3 DNA reads TGTGCCAGCAGTTTAACTAGCGAAAAGGAGACCCAGTACTTC. Encoded protein: CASSLTSEKETQYF. This chain connects TRBV6-5 to TRBJ2-5, with 7 nucleotides matching TRBD2. From germline, CDR1 is MNHEY and CDR2 SVGAGI. Losses at the gene ends were 4 bases for V and 5 bases for J; bases not matched to a gene: 7. CDR3 length: 14 amino acids.

The chain couples TRBV28 to TRBJ1-2, with D uncertain. The germline V gene has CDR1 MDHEN and CDR2 SYDVKM. V shed 0 bases and J shed 1 base, with 9 bases lying between them. The CDR3 sequence is 15 residues long. Here the CDR3 DNA reads TGTGCCAGCAGTTTATGGGGTGAAATTAACTATGGCTACACCTTC. It is translated as CASSLWGEINYGYTF.

The chain recombines TRBV5-3 with TRBJ1-1, with TRBD1 matching 10 bases. TRBV5-3 is placed among ORFs of uncertain function. The V and J ends lost 0 bases and 1 base, in that order; junction bases with no gene match: 12. CDR3 length: 19 residues. The CDR3 protein is CARSLGDPGQGKGNTEAFF. CDR3 DNA: TGTGCCAGAAGCTTGGGCGACCCGGGACAGGGGAAAGGGAACACTGAAGCTTTCTTT.

This chain joins TRBV3-1 (or the pseudogene TRBV3-2) and TRBJ2-7; possibly TRBD1 or TRBD2 for D (5 bases each). Germline V gene lookup returns CDR1 LGHDT and CDR2 YNNKEL (reference sequence). V was cut by 0 bases and J by 7 bases, with 28 bases left in between. CDR3 length: 19 amino acids. The CDR3 sequence is CASSQDISSVLGPPGEQYF. CDR3 in DNA: TGTGCCAGCAGCCAAGATATAAGTTCGGTGTTGGGGCCCCCGGGGGAGCAGTACTTC.

This clone was picked up a small number of times. The rearrangement joins TRBV30 to TRBJ2-7; D might be TRBD1 (6 bases). The germline V gene encodes CDR1 GTSNPN and CDR2 SVGIG (reference sequence). This CDR3 is built from 13 residues. V was trimmed by 0 bases and J by 5 bases, leaving 11 bases between them. The DNA for the CDR3 is TGTGCCTGGAGTGTATCAGGGGCACACGAGCAGTACTTC. Its protein product is CAWSVSGAHEQYF.

This clone was observed once. The V call is TRBV19, the J call TRBJ1-1; no clear D gene. Trimming left V 3 bases short and J 2 bases short, with 10 bases between. Germline V gene lookup returns CDR1 LNHDA and CDR2 SQIVND (reference sequence). This CDR3 has 14 amino acids. The CDR3 is CASSMGTYNTEAFF. Here the CDR3 DNA reads TGTGCCAGTAGTATGGGCACATATAACACTGAAGCTTTCTTT.

The chain has TRBV3-1 (or the pseudogene TRBV3-2) and TRBJ2-7, with 11 positions matching TRBD2. Losses at the gene ends were 2 bases for V and 1 base for J; bases not matched to a gene: 1. The CDR3 sequence is 15 residues long. Germline CDR1 and CDR2: LGHDT and YNNKEL (reference sequence). The CDR3 loop reads CASSQSSGGSYEQYF. The CDR3 DNA reads as TGTGCCAGCAGCCAATCTAGCGGGGGGTCCTACGAGCAGTACTTC.

The V call is TRBV9, the J call TRBJ1-2; D remains unclear. V lost 0 bases and J lost 0, with 9 bases in between. Germline assignment: CDR1 SGDLS and CDR2 YYNGEE. The CDR3 runs 15 residues. The CDR3 spells CASSVGQEANYGYTF. Written as DNA, the CDR3 is TGTGCCAGCAGCGTAGGCCAGGAAGCTAACTATGGCTACACCTTC.

The chain carries TRBV4-3 and TRBJ1-1; tentative D call: TRBD1 (5 bases). With 0 bases removed from V and 7 bases from J, the gap between germline ends came to 12 bases. The length of the CDR3 is 14 residues. The germline CDR1 and CDR2 sequences are LGHNA and YSLEER. CDR3 in DNA: TGCGCCAGCAGCCAAGATCGGGGCGGTGATGAAGCTTTCTTT. This codes for CASSQDRGGDEAFF.

The chain couples TRBV2 to TRBJ1-6; no clear D. In germline, CDR1 is SNHLY, CDR2 FYNNEI. This CDR3 is built from 12 residues. V dropped 5 bases and J dropped 2 bases, with 1 base sitting between them. CDR3 sequence: CASSPYNSPLHF. In DNA, the CDR3 is TGTGCCAGCAGTCCCTATAATTCACCCCTCCACTTT. The whole variable domain, remainder taken from reference TRBV2 and TRBJ1-6, is EPEVTQTPSHQVTQMGQEVILRCVPISNHLYFYWYRQILGQKVEFLVSFYNNEISEKSEIFDDQFSVERPDGSNFTLKIRSTKLEDSAMYFCASSPYNSPLHFGNGTRLTVT.

The genes are TRBV3-1 (or the pseudogene TRBV3-2) and TRBJ2-7; D unresolved. This CDR3 has 13 amino acids. V lost 1 base and J lost 1, with 5 bases in between. Germline assignment: CDR1 LGHDT and CDR2 YNNKEL (reference sequence). The CDR3 loop is CASSQVSSYEQYF. DNA for the CDR3: TGTGCCAGCAGCCAAGTCTCGTCCTACGAGCAGTACTTC.

This sequence joins TRBV13 and TRBJ2-4; D is uncertain. The germline CDR1 and CDR2 sequences are PRHDT and FYEKMQ (reference sequence). The CDR3 extends over 11 amino acids. The ends were cut back, 9 bases at V and 2 bases at J, with 5 bases in the middle. In DNA, the CDR3 is TGTGCCAGAAACACCAAAAACATTCAGTACTTC. Amino acids: CARNTKNIQYF.

As regards this clone: The same CDR3 is also encoded by other DNA sequences in this sample. V gene TRBV5-5 combines with J gene TRBJ2-7; TRBD1 might be the D (5 bases). This CDR3 is 13 amino acids long. CDR1 is SGHKS, CDR2 YYEKEE, per germline (reference sequence). V lost 4 bases and J lost 0, with 8 bases in between. CDR3 DNA: TGTGCCAGCAGCCAAACAGGCTCCTACGAGCAGTACTTC. Translated, it gives CASSQTGSYEQYF.

The J gene is TRBJ2-3, the V gene TRBV19; 8 bases match TRBD1. This CDR3 has 15 amino acids. CDR1 LNHDA and CDR2 SQIVND come from the germline V gene (reference sequence). Trimming removed 6 bases from V and 2 bases from J; junction bases left unmatched: 7. The CDR3 reads CASRPGQANTDTQYF. In DNA form, the CDR3 reads TGTGCCAGTAGGCCGGGACAGGCAAACACAGATACGCAGTATTTT.

This chain connects TRBV5-8 to TRBJ1-1; perhaps TRBD1 as D (6 bases). Trimming removed 5 bases at V and 3 bases at J, with 20 bases between. This CDR3 region has 16 residues. Germline loops: CDR1 SGHTS, CDR2 YDEGEE. This chain's CDR3 is CASRAGTQDFDTEAFF. CDR3 DNA sequence: TGTGCCAGCAGGGCCGGGACACAAGATTTTGACACTGAAGCTTTCTTT.

The V gene is TRBV5-6, the J gene TRBJ1-5, with a possible D match to TRBD1 (6 bases). The germline CDR1 and CDR2 sequences are SGHDT and YYEEEE. V was shortened by 4 bases and J by 2 bases, with 13 bases between the two germline ends. The CDR3 contains 15 residues. The CDR3 is CASSQTGRGNQPQHF. CDR3 coding DNA: TGTGCCAGCAGCCAAACAGGGAGGGGCAATCAGCCCCAGCATTTT.

The V gene is TRBV6-2 or TRBV6-3, the J gene TRBJ1-2; a weak D match, TRBD1 (5 bases). V dropped 5 bases and J dropped 5 bases, with 21 bases sitting between them. Germline V gene sequence: CDR1 MNHEY, CDR2 SVGEGT. CDR3 length: 16 amino acids. This CDR3 is CASSGDLTRALYGYTF. The CDR3 coding sequence is TGTGCCAGCAGTGGTGACCTTACCAGGGCTCTATATGGCTACACCTTC.